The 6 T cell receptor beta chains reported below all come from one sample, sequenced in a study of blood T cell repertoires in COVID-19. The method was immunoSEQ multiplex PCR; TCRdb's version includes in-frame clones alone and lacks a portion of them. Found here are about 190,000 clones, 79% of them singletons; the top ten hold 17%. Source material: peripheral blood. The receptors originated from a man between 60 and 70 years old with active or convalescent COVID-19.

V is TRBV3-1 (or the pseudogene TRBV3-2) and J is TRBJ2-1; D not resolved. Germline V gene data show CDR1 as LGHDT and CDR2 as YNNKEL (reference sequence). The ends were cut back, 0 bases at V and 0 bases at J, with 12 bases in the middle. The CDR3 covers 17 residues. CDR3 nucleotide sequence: TGTGCCAGCAGCCAAGAGGGCTTTCCAAGCTCCTACAATGAGCAGTTCTTC. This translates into CASSQEGFPSSYNEQFF.

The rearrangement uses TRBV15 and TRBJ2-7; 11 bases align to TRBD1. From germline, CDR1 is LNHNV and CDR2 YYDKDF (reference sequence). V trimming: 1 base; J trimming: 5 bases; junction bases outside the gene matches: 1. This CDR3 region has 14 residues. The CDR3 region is CATSRGTGGDEQYF. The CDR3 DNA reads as TGTGCCACCAGCAGAGGGACAGGGGGCGACGAGCAGTACTTC.

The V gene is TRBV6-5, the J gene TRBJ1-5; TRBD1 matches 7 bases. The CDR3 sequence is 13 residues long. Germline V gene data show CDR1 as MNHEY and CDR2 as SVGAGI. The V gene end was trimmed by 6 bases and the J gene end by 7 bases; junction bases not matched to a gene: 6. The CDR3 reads CASRGGVQQPQHF. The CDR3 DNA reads TGTGCCAGCAGAGGGGGCGTACAGCAGCCCCAGCATTTT.

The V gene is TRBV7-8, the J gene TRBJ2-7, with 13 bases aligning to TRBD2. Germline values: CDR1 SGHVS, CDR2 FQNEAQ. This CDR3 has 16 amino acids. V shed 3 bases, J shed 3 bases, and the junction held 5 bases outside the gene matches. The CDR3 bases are TGTGCCAGCAGCTTCGGGACTAGCGGGACAGGCTACGAGCAGTACTTC. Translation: CASSFGTSGTGYEQYF.

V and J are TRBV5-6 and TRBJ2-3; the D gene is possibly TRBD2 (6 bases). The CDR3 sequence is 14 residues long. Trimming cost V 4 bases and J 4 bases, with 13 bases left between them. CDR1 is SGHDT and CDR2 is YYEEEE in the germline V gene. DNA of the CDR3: TGTGCCAGCAGCCCGGGACTCCCTGCAGATACGCAGTATTTT. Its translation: CASSPGLPADTQYF.

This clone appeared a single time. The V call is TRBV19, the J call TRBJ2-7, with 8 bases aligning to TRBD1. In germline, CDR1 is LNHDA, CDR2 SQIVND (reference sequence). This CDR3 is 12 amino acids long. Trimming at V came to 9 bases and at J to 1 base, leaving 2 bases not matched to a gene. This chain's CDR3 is CASGTGSYEQYF. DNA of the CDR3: TGTGCCAGCGGGACAGGTTCCTACGAGCAGTACTTC.